One and the same sample provided the 29 T cell receptor beta chains below, sequenced in a study of T cell responses to AZD1222 COVID-19 vaccine. Assay: immunoSEQ multiplex PCR; the TCRdb copy retains only in-frame clones and omits some. The data show tens of thousands of clones, with approximately 80% seen just once and 18% held by the top ten. This specimen was peripheral blood, taken 28 days after the second AZD1222 dose. The receptor source for this set is an adult who received the AZD1222 COVID-19 vaccine.

The chain links TRBV19 to TRBJ2-1; TRBD2 aligns across 8 bases. This CDR3 contains 15 residues. V trimming: 3 bases; J trimming: 5 bases; junction bases outside the gene matches: 6. The germline V gene encodes CDR1 LNHDA and CDR2 SQIVND (reference sequence). CDR3 residues: CASSIVGGGNNEQFF. Written as DNA, the CDR3 is TGTGCCAGTAGTATCGTGGGCGGGGGGAACAATGAGCAGTTCTTC.

The chain combines TRBV6-1 with TRBJ1-5, with D unclear. This CDR3 comprises 14 residues. Trimming removed 1 base from V and 4 bases from J, with 8 bases in between. The V gene's germline CDR1 is MNHNS and CDR2 SASEGT. The CDR3 nucleotides are TGTGCCAGCAGTGAAGGTCTCCAGAATCAGCCCCAGCATTTT. This codes for CASSEGLQNQPQHF.

The chain links TRBV9 to TRBJ2-5; D is ambiguous. The germline V gene has CDR1 SGDLS and CDR2 YYNGEE. Trimming stripped 2 bases from V and 5 bases from J, with 10 bases between. The CDR3 extends over 13 amino acids. Here the CDR3 reads CASSVGPVETQYF. The CDR3 DNA follows: TGTGCCAGCAGCGTTGGCCCAGTGGAGACCCAGTACTTC.

The chain uses TRBV6-1 and TRBJ2-5, with TRBD2 matching over 9 bases. CDR3 length: 15 residues. Looked up from germline, CDR1 is MNHNS and CDR2 is SASEGT. V was clipped by 2 bases and J by 5 bases; unmatched bases: 6. The CDR3 sequence is CASSENGLATETQYF. The CDR3 DNA reads as TGTGCCAGCAGTGAAAATGGACTAGCGACGGAGACCCAGTACTTC.

This clone occurred a few times. The sample holds other DNA sequences that translate to the same CDR3. J is TRBJ1-5 and V is TRBV7-6; D gene uncertain. V dropped 1 base and J dropped 0 bases, with 10 bases sitting between them. Germline V gene data show CDR1 as SGHVS and CDR2 as FNYEAQ. CDR3 size: 16 residues. DNA of the CDR3: TGTGCCAGCAGCTTAGAGGCAGTGGGTAGCAATCAGCCCCAGCATTTT. It encodes CASSLEAVGSNQPQHF.

The chain has TRBV7-6 and TRBJ2-7; D is perhaps TRBD2 (6 bases). The V gene's germline CDR1 is SGHVS and CDR2 FNYEAQ. V shed 5 bases and J shed 3 bases, with 11 bases lying between them. The CDR3 consists of 13 residues. The CDR3 bases are TGTGCCAGCAGCCCAAGCGGGTTCTACGAGCAGTACTTC. Its translation is CASSPSGFYEQYF. The variable domain in full, completed from reference TRBV7-6 and TRBJ2-7, reads GAGVSQSPRYKVTKRGQDVALRCDPISGHVSLYWYRQALGQGPEFLTYFNYEAQQDKSGLPNDRFSAERPEGSISTLTIQRTEQRDSAMYRCASSPSGFYEQYFGPGTRLTVT.

This clone was seen a handful of times. This chain joins TRBV20-1 and TRBJ1-2; D call uncertain. The length of the CDR3 is 11 residues. Trimming removed 0 bases from V and 10 bases from J, with 9 bases in between. Per germline, CDR1 DFQATT and CDR2 SNEGSKA (reference sequence). The CDR3 region has the DNA TGCAGTGCTAGAGATCCCCTTTCCTACACCTTC. Its translation: CSARDPLSYTF.

The chain uses TRBV2 and TRBJ2-7; D may be TRBD2 (6 bases). CDR1 is SNHLY, CDR2 FYNNEI, per germline. The CDR3 runs 12 residues. V gave up 6 bases and J gave up 2 bases, with 8 bases separating them. CDR3 coding DNA: TGTGCCAGCAGGGGAGGCCCCTACGAGCAGTACTTC. Protein: CASRGGPYEQYF.

The chain has TRBV27 and TRBJ2-6, with D possibly matching TRBD2 (6 bases). Germline V lookup: CDR1 MNHEY, CDR2 SMNVEV (reference sequence). Trimming left V 6 bases short and J 4 bases short, with 19 bases between. The CDR3 has 17 amino acids. CDR3 DNA sequence: TGTGCCAGCAGCCCCTCGTCGGAGGGGACCGGGGCCAACGTCCTGACTTTC. Protein sequence: CASSPSSEGTGANVLTF.

The chain couples TRBV5-1 to TRBJ1-2; 9 positions agree with TRBD1. Germline CDR1 is SGHRS and CDR2 is YFSETQ. V was clipped by 0 bases and J by 4 bases; unmatched bases: 4. CDR3 length: 15 residues. CDR3 residues: CASSLAGTGIYGYTF. The DNA for the CDR3 is TGCGCCAGCAGCTTGGCCGGGACAGGGATCTATGGCTACACCTTC. Combining the CDR3 with reference TRBV5-1 and TRBJ1-2 gives the whole variable domain KAGVTQTPRYLIKTRGQQVTLSCSPISGHRSVSWYQQTPGQGLQFLFEYFSETQRNKGNFPGRFSGRQFSNSRSEMNVSTLELGDSALYLCASSLAGTGIYGYTFGSGTRLTVV.

The chain is built from TRBV7-9 and TRBJ2-7; TRBD2 is a possible D gene (5 bases). The germline gives CDR1 SEHNR, CDR2 FQNEAQ (reference sequence). CDR3 length equals 14 residues. V was cut by 1 base and J by 0 bases, with 7 bases left in between. The CDR3 region is CASSLVGSSYEQYF. Here the CDR3 DNA reads TGTGCCAGCAGCTTAGTAGGGAGCTCCTACGAGCAGTACTTC. The full variable domain, in which reference TRBV7-9 and TRBJ2-7 provide the parts outside the CDR3, is DTGVSQNPRHKITKRGQNVTFRCDPISEHNRLYWYRQTLGQGPEFLTYFQNEAQLEKSRLLSDRFSAERPKGSFSTLEIQRTEQGDSAMYLCASSLVGSSYEQYFGPGTRLTVT.

The CDR3 region has the DNA TGTGCCAGTAGCTACCGGGACAGGGGGCTGGGCGAGCAGTACTTC. Translated, it gives CASSYRDRGLGEQYF. The chain combines TRBV19 with TRBJ2-7, with 12 nucleotides matching TRBD1. V lost 6 bases, J lost 6 bases, and 9 bases stayed unmatched. This CDR3 is built from 15 residues. Germline CDR1 is LNHDA and CDR2 is SQIVND (reference sequence). Using reference TRBV19 and TRBJ2-7 for the parts outside the CDR3, the full variable domain is DGGITQSPKYLFRKEGQNVTLSCEQNLNHDAMYWYRQDPGQGLRLIYYSQIVNDFQKGDIAEGYSVSREKKESFPLTVTSAQKNPTAFYLCASSYRDRGLGEQYFGPGTRLTVT.

The chain employs TRBV28 and TRBJ2-7; TRBD2 matches at 10 bases. J lost 3 bases, V lost 5 bases, and 7 bases had no gene match. The germline CDR1 and CDR2 sequences are MDHEN and SYDVKM. The CDR3 runs to 15 residues. Here the CDR3 reads CASSPRLAGGYEQYF. The CDR3, as DNA: TGTGCCAGCAGTCCGCGACTAGCGGGCGGCTACGAGCAGTACTTC.

The sample holds a few counts of this clone. The V gene is TRBV12-3 or TRBV12-4, the J gene TRBJ1-1, with a tentative D call TRBD1 (6 bases). The V gene lost 6 bases and the J gene lost 10 bases, with 12 bases spanning the gap. The CDR3 spans 11 residues. CDR3 protein: CASRLGRGAFF. DNA for the CDR3: TGTGCCAGCAGGTTGGGCAGGGGAGCTTTCTTT.

This chain links TRBV19 with TRBJ2-5, with TRBD2 identical over 10 bases. J was trimmed by 2 bases and V by 1 base; bases with no gene match: 4. CDR3 length equals 16 residues. CDR1 and CDR2 (germline): LNHDA, SQIVND (reference sequence). The CDR3 sequence is CASSIGVSGGQETQYF. The DNA for the CDR3 is TGTGCCAGTAGTATAGGGGTTAGCGGGGGGCAAGAGACCCAGTACTTC.

The genes are TRBV9 and TRBJ2-2, with a weak D call TRBD2 (5 bases). This CDR3 spans 14 amino acids. CDR1 SGDLS and CDR2 YYNGEE come from the germline V gene. V lost 0 bases and J lost 3, with 6 bases in between. For the CDR3, the DNA is TGTGCCAGCAGCGTAGCGAGGGACACCGGGGAGCTGTTTTTT. Its translation is CASSVARDTGELFF.

V gene TRBV6-5 combines with J gene TRBJ1-1; TRBD1 might be the D (5 bases). Trimming took 5 bases from V and 3 from J, leaving 13 bases between them. The length of the CDR3 is 14 residues. CDR1 and CDR2 (germline): MNHEY, SVGAGI. CDR3 in amino acids: CASSRQTGYTEAFF. The CDR3 nucleotides are TGTGCCAGCAGTCGACAAACAGGTTACACTGAAGCTTTCTTT.

This clone has a handful of counts. This chain links TRBV12-5 with TRBJ1-1; no clear D gene. CDR3 length equals 15 residues. Per the germline V gene, CDR1 is LGHNT and CDR2 is FRNRAP. V lost 5 bases to trimming and J lost 5 bases, with 18 bases between them. The CDR3 sequence: CASGTLRSLGTEAFF. The CDR3 nucleotides read TGTGCTAGTGGTACCCTGAGAAGCCTGGGGACTGAAGCTTTCTTT.

The chain joins TRBV5-6 to TRBJ1-5, with no clear D. The CDR3 is 15 residues long. V was pared by 4 bases and J by 2 bases, with 13 bases between. Germline assignment: CDR1 SGHDT and CDR2 YYEEEE. The CDR3 sequence: CASSLRLVGNQPQHF. The DNA of the CDR3 is TGTGCCAGCAGCCTGAGGTTGGTGGGCAATCAGCCCCAGCATTTT. Based on the CDR3 plus reference TRBV5-6 and TRBJ1-5, the full variable domain is DAGVTQSPTHLIKTRGQQVTLRCSPKSGHDTVSWYQQALGQGPQFIFQYYEEEERQRGNFPDRFSGHQFPNYSSELNVNALLLGDSALYLCASSLRLVGNQPQHFGDGTRLSIL.

This clone was picked up a small number of times. The chain carries TRBV27 and TRBJ2-3; 8 positions match TRBD2. V trimming: 9 bases; J trimming: 2 bases; junction bases outside the gene matches: 16. The CDR3 loop spans 17 amino acids. The germline CDR1 and CDR2 sequences are MNHEY and SMNVEV (reference sequence). CDR3 sequence: CASWNRVSGGLTDTQYF. The CDR3 region has the DNA TGTGCCAGTTGGAATCGGGTGAGCGGGGGCCTCACAGATACGCAGTATTTT.

The count of this clone is one. This chain uses TRBV3-1 (or the pseudogene TRBV3-2) with TRBJ1-3, with D tentatively TRBD1 (5 bases). The CDR3 spans 18 residues. Germline assignment: CDR1 LGHDT and CDR2 YNNKEL (reference sequence). V was clipped by 0 bases and J by 0 bases, with 15 bases between them. CDR3: CASSQDQAGLSSGNTIYF. CDR3 nucleotides: TGTGCCAGCAGCCAAGACCAAGCGGGGCTTAGCTCTGGAAACACCATATATTTT.

This clone is a singleton in its sample. The chain employs TRBV7-9 and TRBJ1-2; D is unresolved. Germline loops: CDR1 SEHNR, CDR2 FQNEAQ (reference sequence). Trimming took off 5 bases at V and 2 bases at J, with 12 bases between the two ends. The CDR3 extends over 14 amino acids. The CDR3, as DNA: TGTGCCAGCAGCCCGTATCTTGGGAACTATGGCTACACCTTC. Its protein is CASSPYLGNYGYTF.

This clone was detected a few times. The rearrangement links TRBV6-5 to TRBJ1-1; no clear D. Germline V CDR1 and CDR2: MNHEY, SVGAGI. The CDR3 loop spans 12 amino acids. Trimming pared 8 bases from V and 3 bases from J, leaving 10 bases between. The CDR3: CASGRVDTEAFF. The DNA of the CDR3 is TGTGCCAGCGGTCGGGTGGACACTGAAGCTTTCTTT.

The sample holds a few counts of this clone. The same CDR3 arises from other DNA sequences in this sample as well. This sequence joins TRBV18 and TRBJ2-5; TRBD1 matches 10 bases. Germline V CDR1 and CDR2: KGHSH, LQKENI. Unmatched junction bases numbered 9, after V lost 3 bases and J lost 5 bases. The CDR3 runs to 16 residues. CDR3 in DNA: TGTGCCAGCTCACCCCCTTGGGACAGGGGACGGGAGACCCAGTACTTC. It specifies CASSPPWDRGRETQYF.

A note on this clone: One junction end disagrees with the germline gene, perhaps due to a read error. V and J are TRBV6-5 and TRBJ2-7; the match to TRBD1 covers 7 bases. This CDR3 comprises 16 residues. Germline values: CDR1 MNHEY, CDR2 SVGAGI. The CDR3: CASNYRGIDRADEQYF. The CDR3, as DNA: TGTGCCAGCAATTACCGCGGAATCGACAGGGCCGACGAGCAGTACTTC.

The rearrangement links TRBV20-1 to TRBJ1-5, with D unclear. V was clipped by 5 bases and J by 5 bases, with 7 bases between them. Germline CDR1 DFQATT, CDR2 SNEGSKA (reference sequence). The CDR3 runs to 11 residues. The CDR3 DNA follows: TGCAGTGCTTTGGTTGATCAGCCCCAGCATTTT. The encoded protein is CSALVDQPQHF.

The chain employs TRBV27 and TRBJ2-5; 8 bases map to TRBD1. The CDR3 runs 14 residues. CDR1 is MNHEY, CDR2 SMNVEV, per germline (reference sequence). After removal of 4 bases from V and 7 bases from J, the junction contained 8 bases not matched to a gene. CDR3 sequence: CASSSGQGWMTQYF. The CDR3 DNA reads TGTGCCAGCAGTTCTGGACAGGGTTGGATGACCCAGTACTTC.

The V and J genes are TRBV7-9 and TRBJ1-2; a weak D match, TRBD1 (5 bases). This CDR3 has 14 residues. V lost 5 bases and J lost 8, with 18 bases in between. Germline V gives CDR1 SEHNR, CDR2 FQNEAQ (reference sequence). The CDR3 DNA reads as TGTGCCAGCAGCCCCCCGGGCGCAGGGATGGGCTACACCTTC. This translates into CASSPPGAGMGYTF.

This chain joins TRBV30 and TRBJ1-2; D remains ambiguous. Per the germline V gene, CDR1 is GTSNPN and CDR2 is SVGIG (reference sequence). This CDR3 has 12 amino acids. V was clipped by 7 bases and J by 4 bases, with 13 bases between them. The CDR3 sequence: CAFSPQGYGYTF. Written as DNA, the CDR3 is TGTGCCTTCTCCCCACAAGGCTATGGCTACACCTTC.